This is a list of T cell receptor beta chains from one sample in a study of control samples from healthy donors and cancer patients. Sequenced by immunoSEQ multiplex PCR; TCRdb stores in-frame clones only, minus some. The table records about 54,000 clones, nearly 96% of them present only once. Sequenced: blood. Receptors originate from a woman in her thirties in good health. The CDR3 runs from the conserved cysteine through the conserved F or W. Fields, in order: clone size, J gene, D gene, CDR3 length, V gene, CDR3 protein, CDR3 DNA. A D gene is named only where the DNA matches it firmly. Size is omitted from some rows. Given values are once, few, many or a class for expanded clones.

clone size: NA
J gene: TRBJ2-6
D gene: TRBD1
CDR3 length: 15
V gene: TRBV5-5
CDR3 protein: CASSSDRTGANVLTF
CDR3 DNA: TGTGCCAGCAGCTCGGACAGGACCGGGGCCAACGTCCTGACTTTC

clone size: NA
J gene: TRBJ2-1
D gene: TRBD2
CDR3 length: 15
V gene: TRBV10-3
CDR3 protein: CAISESAGVVNEQFF
CDR3 DNA: TGTGCCATCAGTGAGTCAGCGGGAGTGGTAAATGAGCAGTTCTTC

clone size: NA
J gene: TRBJ1-1
D gene: NA
CDR3 length: 13
V gene: TRBV2
CDR3 protein: CASSRTANTEAFF
CDR3 DNA: TGTGCCAGCAGCCGGACAGCGAACACTGAAGCTTTCTTT

clone size: NA
J gene: TRBJ1-1
D gene: TRBD1
CDR3 length: 14
V gene: TRBV29-1
CDR3 protein: CSVHLGQGRTEAFF
CDR3 DNA: TGCAGCGTTCACTTAGGACAGGGACGCACTGAAGCTTTCTTT

clone size: NA
J gene: TRBJ2-7
D gene: NA
CDR3 length: 16
V gene: TRBV19
CDR3 protein: CASSTLSGRANYEQYF
CDR3 DNA: TGTGCCAGTAGTACCCTTTCCGGCAGGGCCAACTACGAGCAGTACTTC

clone size: NA
J gene: TRBJ2-4
D gene: NA
CDR3 length: 15
V gene: TRBV6-1
CDR3 protein: CASSEGAAAKNIQYF
CDR3 DNA: TGTGCCAGCAGTGAGGGGGCAGCAGCCAAAAACATTCAGTACTTC

clone size: NA
J gene: TRBJ2-7
D gene: NA
CDR3 length: 12
V gene: TRBV10-3
CDR3 protein: CAISSSGDEQYF
CDR3 DNA: TGTGCCATCAGCTCCTCGGGCGACGAGCAGTACTTC

clone size: NA
J gene: TRBJ1-1
D gene: NA
CDR3 length: 13
V gene: TRBV27
CDR3 protein: CASSHRGAAEAFF
CDR3 DNA: TGTGCCAGCAGCCATCGGGGGGCGGCTGAAGCTTTCTTT

clone size: NA
J gene: TRBJ2-1
D gene: NA
CDR3 length: 13
V gene: TRBV6-4
CDR3 protein: CASSDDSHNEQFF
CDR3 DNA: TGTGCCAGCAGTGACGATAGTCACAATGAGCAGTTCTTC

clone size: NA
J gene: TRBJ2-1
D gene: NA
CDR3 length: 13
V gene: TRBV5-1
CDR3 protein: CASSLAVNNEQFF
CDR3 DNA: TGCGCCAGCAGCTTGGCGGTGAACAATGAGCAGTTCTTC

clone size: NA
J gene: TRBJ1-1
D gene: NA
CDR3 length: 14
V gene: TRBV6-5
CDR3 protein: CASSVDNSNTEAFF
CDR3 DNA: TGTGCCAGCAGCGTCGACAATTCGAACACTGAAGCTTTCTTT

clone size: NA
J gene: TRBJ2-3
D gene: TRBD2
CDR3 length: 14
V gene: TRBV6-5
CDR3 protein: CASTSRENTDTQYF
CDR3 DNA: TGTGCCAGCACCTCGCGGGAGAACACAGATACGCAGTATTTT

clone size: NA
J gene: TRBJ1-3
D gene: NA
CDR3 length: 17
V gene: TRBV28
CDR3 protein: CASSLIVGRTSGNTIYF
CDR3 DNA: TGTGCCAGCAGTTTGATAGTGGGTAGGACCTCTGGAAACACCATATATTTT

clone size: NA
J gene: TRBJ1-1
D gene: NA
CDR3 length: 13
V gene: TRBV24-1
CDR3 protein: CATSLGGNTEAFF
CDR3 DNA: TGTGCCACCAGCTTAGGGGGTAACACTGAAGCTTTCTTT

clone size: NA
J gene: TRBJ1-5
D gene: TRBD1
CDR3 length: 16
V gene: TRBV27
CDR3 protein: CASSHGDSGSNQPQHF
CDR3 DNA: TGTGCCAGCAGCCACGGGGACAGCGGGAGCAATCAGCCCCAGCATTTT

clone size: NA
J gene: TRBJ1-4
D gene: NA
CDR3 length: 14
V gene: TRBV4-2
CDR3 protein: CASSQDGQPEKLFF
CDR3 DNA: TGTGCCAGCAGCCAAGATGGGCAGCCGGAGAAACTGTTTTTT

clone size: NA
J gene: TRBJ2-5
D gene: NA
CDR3 length: 14
V gene: TRBV3-1/TRBV3-2
CDR3 protein: CASSQGLGKETQYF
CDR3 DNA: TGTGCCAGCAGCCAAGGTTTAGGGAAAGAGACCCAGTACTTC

clone size: NA
J gene: TRBJ2-5
D gene: NA
CDR3 length: 13
V gene: TRBV25-1
CDR3 protein: CASSELSPETQYF
CDR3 DNA: TGTGCCAGCAGTGAATTATCCCCAGAGACCCAGTACTTC

clone size: NA
J gene: TRBJ2-2
D gene: TRBD1
CDR3 length: 18
V gene: TRBV19
CDR3 protein: CASSISHGGQGDAGELFF
CDR3 DNA: TGTGCCAGTAGTATTTCCCACGGGGGACAGGGGGACGCCGGGGAGCTGTTTTTT

clone size: once
J gene: TRBJ2-1
D gene: TRBD1
CDR3 length: 14
V gene: TRBV6-5
CDR3 protein: CASKVGTGINEQFF
CDR3 DNA: TGTGCCAGCAAAGTTGGGACAGGGATCAATGAGCAGTTCTTC

clone size: NA
J gene: TRBJ2-1
D gene: NA
CDR3 length: 13
V gene: TRBV7-2
CDR3 protein: CASGRSHGNEQFF
CDR3 DNA: TGTGCCAGCGGGAGGTCCCACGGCAATGAGCAGTTCTTC

clone size: NA
J gene: TRBJ2-1
D gene: TRBD2
CDR3 length: 16
V gene: TRBV5-4
CDR3 protein: CASSSGGSGRYNEQFF
CDR3 DNA: TGTGCCAGCAGCTCCGGGGGTAGCGGGAGATACAATGAGCAGTTCTTC

clone size: NA
J gene: TRBJ1-6
D gene: NA
CDR3 length: 17
V gene: TRBV2
CDR3 protein: CASSEALRTANNSPLHF
CDR3 DNA: TGTGCCAGCAGTGAAGCGCTTCGGACAGCCAATAATTCACCCCTCCACTTT

clone size: NA
J gene: TRBJ1-2
D gene: NA
CDR3 length: 11
V gene: TRBV6-5
CDR3 protein: CASRRGDGYTF
CDR3 DNA: TGTGCCAGCAGGAGGGGGGATGGCTACACCTTC

clone size: NA
J gene: TRBJ2-3
D gene: NA
CDR3 length: 13
V gene: TRBV12-3/TRBV12-4
CDR3 protein: CASSFSPTDTQYF
CDR3 DNA: TGTGCCAGCAGTTTTTCCCCCACAGATACGCAGTATTTT

clone size: NA
J gene: TRBJ2-1
D gene: NA
CDR3 length: 16
V gene: TRBV19
CDR3 protein: CASSGSSWASYNEQFF
CDR3 DNA: TGTGCCAGTAGTGGTTCTTCCTGGGCTTCTTACAATGAGCAGTTCTTC

clone size: once
J gene: TRBJ2-1
D gene: NA
CDR3 length: 15
V gene: TRBV11-2
CDR3 protein: CASSRVEAGYNEQFF
CDR3 DNA: TGTGCCAGCAGCCGAGTTGAGGCAGGCTACAATGAGCAGTTCTTC